This TCR beta chain was observed in a study of PD-1 blockade in classical Hodgkin lymphoma. Some clones are missing from TCRdb's copy, which holds only in-frame ones; the method was immunoSEQ multiplex PCR. The sample records 20,000 to 25,000 clones, over 60% being singletons. Trimming cost V 5 bases and J 2 bases, with 10 bases left between them. The germline CDR1 and CDR2 sequences are LNHDA and SQIVND (reference sequence). This CDR3 has 14 amino acids. Relapse was seen in all patients after autologous stem cell transplantation, and brentuximab vedotin exposure was variable. This TCR derives from a human donor with classical Hodgkin lymphoma. The V gene is TRBV19, the J gene TRBJ1-3, with a tentative D call TRBD1 (5 bases). The sample consisted of peripheral blood mononuclear cells (PBMCs), taken before the second cycle of nivolumab. The CDR3 loop is CASSGGVAGNTIYF. The CDR3 DNA sequence: TGTGCCAGTAGTGGAGGGGTCGCTGGAAACACCATATATTTT.